Only a few counts were recorded for the clone carrying this TCR beta chain. No antigen is known for it. This specimen comes from a study of regulatory T cells in long-lasting Graves disease. Notes on the study in general: Segments TRBV28, TRBJ1-2 and TRBJ2-5 showed preferential usage in persistent disease. TCR diversity was lower in persistent than newly diagnosed Graves' disease.

The time point denotes: persistent/refractory GD, antithyroid drugs over 5 years with positive TRAb. PBMC RNA was the source of the TCR library. The CDR3 length is 15 residues. CDR1 is SGHRS, CDR2 YFSETQ, per germline. V was pared by 6 bases and J by 8 bases, with 23 bases between. To make TCR beta libraries, researchers used iRepertoire HTBI primers and Arm-PCR of CDR3 regions. TCRdb fed the multiplex PCR reads into MiXCR, producing one record per CDR3 protein. This sample carries 650,000 to 850,000 distinct CDR3 sequences, 30% of them seen once, and the ten largest clones take 40% to 50%. The V gene is TRBV5-1, the J gene TRBJ1-2, with no clear D. The clonotype was recovered from a female donor with Graves disease. The material was peripheral blood mononuclear cells (PBMCs), obtained when the disease was refractory, from a patient treated with antithyroid drugs. The CDR3 DNA follows: TGCGCCAGCACGTACGACCCGGGCCCTAGTTCGGGCTACACCTTC. Translated: CASTYDPGPSSGYTF.